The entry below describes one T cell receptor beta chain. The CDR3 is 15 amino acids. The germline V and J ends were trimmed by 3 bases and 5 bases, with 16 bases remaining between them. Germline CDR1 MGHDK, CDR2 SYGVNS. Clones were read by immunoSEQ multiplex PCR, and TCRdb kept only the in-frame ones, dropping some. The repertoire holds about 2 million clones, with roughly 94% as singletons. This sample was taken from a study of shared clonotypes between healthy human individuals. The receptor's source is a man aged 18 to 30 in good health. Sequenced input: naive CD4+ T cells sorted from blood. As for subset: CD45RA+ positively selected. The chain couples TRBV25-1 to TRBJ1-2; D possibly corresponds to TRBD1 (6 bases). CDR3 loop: CASSEGAGRKYGYTF. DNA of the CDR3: TGTGCCAGCAGTGAGGGGGCAGGGAGGAAGTATGGCTACACCTTC.